Shown below are 30 T cell receptor beta chains from a single sample sequenced in a study of blood T cell repertoires in COVID-19. TCRdb's table, derived via immunoSEQ multiplex PCR, lists solely in-frame clones and lacks some. The sample includes fewer than 250,000 clones, more than 80% seen only once; the top ten take roughly 2.5%. Sequencing was performed on peripheral blood. These receptor sequences come from a man younger than 45 with COVID-19, enrolled during active disease.

This clone showed up just once. The gene calls are TRBV29-1 and TRBJ2-7; D is possibly TRBD1 (5 bases). The CDR3 extends over 15 amino acids. Germline CDR1 and CDR2: SQVTM and ANQGSEA. With 0 bases removed from V and 0 bases from J, the gap between germline ends came to 12 bases. The CDR3, as DNA: TGCAGCGTTGAAGAAGAACAGGCCAACTCCTACGAGCAGTACTTC. Protein sequence: CSVEEEQANSYEQYF.

The CDR3: CASSYRGQDEQYF. As DNA, the CDR3 is TGTGCCAGCTCATACAGGGGGCAGGACGAGCAGTACTTC. This chain connects TRBV27 to TRBJ2-7; 9 bases fit TRBD1. The V gene's germline CDR1 is MNHEY and CDR2 SMNVEV (reference sequence). This CDR3 is 13 amino acids long. Trimming removed 8 bases from V and 5 bases from J; junction bases left unmatched: 7.

The chain carries TRBV21-1 and TRBJ2-1; whether TRBD1, the table's D call, matches the DNA was not checked. TRBV21-1 is an annotated pseudogene. The CDR3 contains 14 residues. DNA for the CDR3: TGTGCCAGCCAGACAGGGAGCGGGTGGAATGAGCAGTTCTTC. This codes for CASQTGSGWNEQFF.

V is TRBV5-1 and J is TRBJ2-7, with D possibly TRBD1 on 6 matching bases. The CDR3 runs to 12 residues. Germline V lookup: CDR1 SGHRS, CDR2 YFSETQ. Trimming took off 4 bases at V and 6 bases at J, with 11 bases between the two ends. CDR3 protein: CASSPDRSEQYF. CDR3 sequence (DNA): TGCGCCAGCAGCCCTGACAGGAGCGAGCAGTACTTC.

CDR3 sequence (DNA): TGTGCCAGCAGCCAAGACAGCCAGAGTTACGAGCAGTACTTC. This encodes CASSQDSQSYEQYF. The chain couples TRBV27 to TRBJ2-7; D may be TRBD1 (5 bases). Germline values: CDR1 MNHEY, CDR2 SMNVEV (reference sequence). The CDR3 extends over 14 amino acids. The V gene lost 6 bases and the J gene lost 4 bases, with 16 bases spanning the gap.

The rearrangement links TRBV5-1 to TRBJ2-6, with 7 bases lining up with TRBD1. CDR3 length: 17 residues. Unmatched junction bases numbered 6, after V lost 0 bases and J lost 3 bases. The germline V gene encodes CDR1 SGHRS and CDR2 YFSETQ. The CDR3 bases are TGCGCCAGCAGCTTGGGACAGGGTCTAAGTGGGGCCAACGTCCTGACTTTC. Translating it yields CASSLGQGLSGANVLTF.

V is TRBV19 and J is TRBJ1-3; 7 positions agree with TRBD1. CDR1 and CDR2 (germline): LNHDA, SQIVND (reference sequence). V gave up 5 bases and J gave up 0 bases; unmatched junction bases: 7. The CDR3 runs to 16 residues. In DNA form, the CDR3 reads TGTGCCAGTAGTGGGACAGTTCTACACTCTGGAAACACCATATATTTT. Protein product: CASSGTVLHSGNTIYF.

The rearrangement uses TRBV19 and TRBJ2-7; TRBD1 might be the D (6 bases). Germline V CDR1 and CDR2: LNHDA, SQIVND (reference sequence). V was clipped by 3 bases and J by 5 bases, with 17 bases between them. The CDR3 has 15 amino acids. CDR3 amino acids: CASSMGQGWVDEQYF. For the CDR3, the DNA is TGTGCCAGTAGTATGGGGCAGGGGTGGGTCGACGAGCAGTACTTC.

The chain recombines TRBV11-2 with TRBJ1-1; TRBD1 matches 7 bases. V lost 1 base and J lost 11; bases outside the gene matches: 13. Germline V gene sequence: CDR1 SGHAT, CDR2 FQNNGV. This CDR3 is 15 amino acids long. The CDR3 loop reads CASSLGGQEIMAAFF. The CDR3 nucleotides are TGTGCCAGCAGCTTAGGCGGACAGGAGATTATGGCGGCTTTCTTT.

The genes are TRBV7-2 and TRBJ1-5; D possibly corresponds to TRBD1 (6 bases). Germline V lookup: CDR1 SGHTA, CDR2 FQGNSA. The V end lost 5 bases, the J end lost 0 bases, and 11 bases lay between the germline ends. The CDR3 loop spans 15 amino acids. CDR3 DNA: TGTGCCAGCAGCCCCCTCAGGGGTAGCAATCAGCCCCAGCATTTT. It yields the protein CASSPLRGSNQPQHF.

The J gene is TRBJ2-2, the V gene TRBV3-1 (or the pseudogene TRBV3-2), with D perhaps TRBD2 (7 bases). CDR3 size: 15 residues. The germline V gene encodes CDR1 LGHDT and CDR2 YNNKEL (reference sequence). The V end was cut by 2 bases, the J end by 6 bases, with 13 bases between. The CDR3: CASSQKRGGSGELFF. CDR3 DNA sequence: TGTGCCAGCAGCCAAAAAAGGGGGGGGTCCGGGGAGCTGTTTTTT.

CDR3 protein: CASSQRDSYGYTF. CDR3 sequence (DNA): TGCGCCAGCAGCCAACGGGACTCCTATGGCTACACCTTC. The chain carries TRBV23-1 and TRBJ1-2, with a weak D call TRBD1 (5 bases). TRBV23-1 is an ORF, and what it does is uncertain. Deletions cut 6 bases from V and 4 bases from J, with 12 bases between. The CDR3 consists of 13 residues.

The chain combines TRBV10-1 with TRBJ1-1; TRBD1 might be the D (5 bases). Germline CDR1 is WNHNN and CDR2 is SYGVQD (reference sequence). The CDR3 covers 14 residues. Trimming shortened V by 11 bases and J by 0 bases, and 16 bases separated the two germline ends. The CDR3, as DNA: TGCGCCGGATACTTGGGGCAGTTGAACACTGAAGCTTTCTTT. It codes for CAGYLGQLNTEAFF.

This clone was recorded only once. The rearrangement joins TRBV14 to TRBJ2-7; 9 bases agree with TRBD2. Germline assignment: CDR1 SGHDN and CDR2 FVKESK. The CDR3 contains 15 residues. J gave up 4 bases and V 1 base, and 5 bases lay outside the gene matches. CDR3 sequence (DNA): TGTGCCAGCAGCCAAGGAGTACTAGCGGGTTACGAGCAGTACTTC. Its translation is CASSQGVLAGYEQYF.

The V call is TRBV18, the J call TRBJ1-1; TRBD1 is a possible D gene (6 bases). Germline loops: CDR1 KGHSH, CDR2 LQKENI. The germline V and J ends were trimmed by 3 bases and 1 base, with 15 bases remaining between them. The CDR3 spans 16 residues. Here the CDR3 reads CASSPTRQGTNTEAFF. The CDR3 nucleotides are TGTGCCAGCTCACCCACGAGGCAGGGGACGAACACTGAAGCTTTCTTT.

This chain uses TRBV7-9 with TRBJ1-1; possible D gene TRBD1, 6 bases. Germline CDR1 reads SEHNR; CDR2 reads FQNEAQ (reference sequence). CDR3 length equals 13 residues. The V end was cut by 2 bases, the J end by 4 bases, with 8 bases between. Here the CDR3 reads CASSLQDSTEAFF. The CDR3 region has the DNA TGTGCCAGCAGCTTACAGGACAGCACTGAAGCTTTCTTT.

This rearrangement joins TRBV7-2 to TRBJ2-7, with 9 bases identical to TRBD2. Trimming removed 3 bases from V and 3 bases from J; junction bases left unmatched: 9. This CDR3 spans 16 amino acids. Germline V gives CDR1 SGHTA, CDR2 FQGNSA. The CDR3 nucleotides are TGTGCCAGCAGCTTCCTAGCGGGGATCATAAACTACGAGCAGTACTTC. Protein product: CASSFLAGIINYEQYF. The full variable domain, rest sourced from reference TRBV7-2 and TRBJ2-7, is GAGVSQSPSNKVTEKGKDVELRCDPISGHTALYWYRQSLGQGLEFLIYFQGNSAPDKSGLPSDRFSAERTGGSVSTLTIQRTQQEDSAVYLCASSFLAGIINYEQYFGPGTRLTVT.

This sequence joins TRBV3-1 (or the pseudogene TRBV3-2) and TRBJ1-1, with 7 bases lining up with TRBD1. The CDR3 spans 15 residues. The V gene's germline CDR1 is LGHDT and CDR2 YNNKEL (reference sequence). V shed 5 bases and J 8 bases; nucleotides not matched to a gene: 14. As DNA, the CDR3 is TGTGCCAGCAGCGACAACCCTAACAGGGGATCAGAAGCTTTCTTT. The encoded protein is CASSDNPNRGSEAFF.

Comment on this clone: Other nucleotide sequences in the sample specify the same CDR3. This rearrangement joins TRBV29-1 to TRBJ1-1; D unclear. This CDR3 has 13 residues. Trimming left V 1 base short and J 0 bases short, with 6 bases between. Germline assignment: CDR1 SQVTM and CDR2 ANQGSEA. Written as DNA, the CDR3 is TGCAGCGTTGAAGGGCGGATGAACACTGAAGCTTTCTTT. Protein product: CSVEGRMNTEAFF. The whole variable domain, filled in from reference TRBV29-1 and TRBJ1-1, reads SAVISQKPSRDICQRGTSLTIQCQVDSQVTMMFWYRQQPGQSLTLIATANQGSEATYESGFVIDKFPISRPNLTFSTLTVSNMSPEDSSIYLCSVEGRMNTEAFFGQGTRLTVV.

V and J are TRBV7-8 and TRBJ2-7; 9 nucleotides align to TRBD1. The V gene end was trimmed by 3 bases and the J gene end by 1 base; junction bases not matched to a gene: 4. This CDR3 is 15 amino acids long. Germline V lookup: CDR1 SGHVS, CDR2 FQNEAQ. CDR3 sequence (DNA): TGTGCCAGCAGCTTTGGACAGGGGTCTTCCTACGAGCAGTACTTC. It yields the protein CASSFGQGSSYEQYF. Drawing the rest from reference TRBV7-8 and TRBJ2-7, the complete variable domain is GAGVSQSPRYKVAKRGQDVALRCDPISGHVSLFWYQQALGQGPEFLTYFQNEAQLDKSGLPSDRFFAERPEGSVSTLKIQRTQQEDSAVYLCASSFGQGSSYEQYFGPGTRLTVT.

The chain joins TRBV12-3 or TRBV12-4 to TRBJ1-2; D is perhaps TRBD1 (5 bases). Trimming removed 6 bases from V and 9 bases from J, with 17 bases in between. There are 13 residues in the CDR3. The chain's CDR3 is CASRPWMQGSYTF. For the CDR3, the DNA is TGTGCCAGCAGACCCTGGATGCAGGGTAGCTACACCTTC.

The sample holds one count of this clone. The chain recombines TRBV5-4 with TRBJ2-1; TRBD2 aligns across 16 bases. The CDR3 loop spans 19 amino acids. Germline V lookup: CDR1 SGHNT, CDR2 YYREEE (reference sequence). The V and J ends lost 2 bases and 2 bases, in that order; junction bases with no gene match: 7. This CDR3 is CASSLEGLAGGVAYNEQFF. The DNA of the CDR3 is TGTGCCAGCAGCTTAGAGGGACTAGCGGGAGGGGTTGCCTACAATGAGCAGTTCTTC.

This clone was counted only a few times. Additional DNA sequences in this sample encode the identical CDR3. The gene calls are TRBV7-2 and TRBJ1-1; D gene unclear. The CDR3 is 16 residues long. Germline CDR1 is SGHTA and CDR2 is FQGNSA. V lost 4 bases, J lost 0 bases, and 15 bases lay in between. The CDR3, as DNA: TGTGCCAGCAGCTCCCCCCTGGGAGCTATGAACACTGAAGCTTTCTTT. Translation: CASSSPLGAMNTEAFF.

V gene TRBV6-5 combines with J gene TRBJ1-3; D might be TRBD1 (5 bases). CDR1 and CDR2 (germline): MNHEY, SVGAGI. This CDR3 comprises 15 residues. V shed 0 bases and J shed 4 bases, with 10 bases lying between them. The CDR3 loop is CASSYSDGAGNTIYF. The CDR3 nucleotides are TGTGCCAGCAGTTACTCAGATGGGGCGGGAAACACCATATATTTT.

The chain is built from TRBV9 and TRBJ1-1, with unresolved D. Germline V CDR1 and CDR2: SGDLS, YYNGEE. The CDR3 spans 15 residues. V lost 0 bases and J 2 bases, leaving 11 bases between the germline ends. CDR3 protein: CASSVGAGGNTEAFF. CDR3 nucleotide sequence: TGTGCCAGCAGCGTAGGGGCAGGAGGAAACACTGAAGCTTTCTTT.

The chain couples TRBV4-1 to TRBJ1-5; possible D gene TRBD1, 5 bases. Germline V gene sequence: CDR1 MGHRA, CDR2 YSYEKL. This CDR3 region has 15 residues. Trimming took off 4 bases at V and 5 bases at J, with 15 bases between the two ends. The CDR3 DNA sequence: TGCGCCAGCAGCCCCCCCGGCAGGGCTGATCAGCCCCAGCATTTT. This translates into CASSPPGRADQPQHF.

This rearrangement joins TRBV7-6 to TRBJ2-2; tentatively, D is TRBD1 (6 bases). The germline CDR1 and CDR2 sequences are SGHVS and FNYEAQ. This CDR3 is 16 amino acids long. V dropped 4 bases and J dropped 6 bases, with 18 bases sitting between them. The CDR3 is CASSSIQTGRAGELFF. For the CDR3, the DNA is TGTGCCAGCAGCTCCATCCAGACAGGACGAGCCGGGGAGCTGTTTTTT.

This rearrangement joins TRBV12-5 to TRBJ1-1; 7 nucleotides agree with TRBD1. Germline loops: CDR1 LGHNT, CDR2 FRNRAP. The CDR3 totals 16 residues. The ends lost 7 bases at V and 2 bases at J; junction bases unmatched: 13. The CDR3 sequence is CASVSPSGQPNTEAFF. CDR3 DNA: TGTGCTAGTGTCTCGCCCTCGGGACAGCCAAACACTGAAGCTTTCTTT.

The V call is TRBV21-1, the J call TRBJ2-3; the table assigns TRBD1, which was not confirmed against the DNA. TRBV21-1 is tagged as a pseudogene. There are 12 residues in the CDR3. CDR3 bases: TGTGCCAGCAGCAAAGGCCAGGATACGCAGTATTTT. Protein: CASSKGQDTQYF.

The rearrangement links TRBV3-1 (or the pseudogene TRBV3-2) to TRBJ2-7; D remains ambiguous. Trimming cost V 1 base and J 5 bases, with 6 bases left between them. The CDR3 covers 12 residues. Per the germline V gene, CDR1 is LGHDT and CDR2 is YNNKEL (reference sequence). DNA of the CDR3: TGTGCCAGCAGCCAAGTCTGCGACGAGCAGTACTTC. Translation gives CASSQVCDEQYF.